A single sample gave rise to the 25 T cell receptor beta chains below, sequenced in a study of post-analysis software for immune sequencing data. Overall study findings and caveats: In patients, TRBV5-6, TRBV5-1 and TRBV20-1 belonged to roughly 5 TRBV segments found more frequently than in controls.

The TCR beta cDNA libraries carried unique molecular identifiers. One entry per CDR3 protein results from TCRdb running MiXCR on the PCR reads. This table holds approximately 730,000 distinct CDR3 sequences, 25% to 30% found once. No antigen has been assigned to these receptors. Sample: blood. The receptors originated from a girl between 10 and 17 years old with multiple sclerosis.

This chain links TRBV3-1 with TRBJ1-5; D gene ambiguous. Germline CDR1 LGHDT, CDR2 YNNKEL (reference sequence). Trimming took 0 bases from V and 3 from J, leaving 9 bases between them. This CDR3 has 15 residues. CDR3 in amino acids: CASSQDPRANQPQHF. CDR3 in DNA: TGTGCCAGCAGCCAAGATCCGCGGGCCAATCAGCCCCAGCATTTT.

This chain joins TRBV7-9 and TRBJ2-7; a weak D match, TRBD1 (6 bases). Per germline, CDR1 SEHNR and CDR2 FQNEAQ (reference sequence). This CDR3 region has 18 residues. Between the trimmed V and J ends, which lost 1 base and 2 bases, there was a span of 21 bases. This chain's CDR3 is CASSLGTPGVTFTYEQYF. DNA of the CDR3: TGTGCCAGCAGCTTAGGGACTCCAGGGGTAACCTTCACCTACGAGCAGTACTTC.

This rearrangement joins TRBV12-3 or TRBV12-4 to TRBJ2-1, with TRBD2 as a possible D gene (5 bases). Trimming shortened V by 1 base and J by 13 bases, and 8 bases separated the two germline ends. CDR3 length: 11 residues. The CDR3 DNA is TGTGCCAGCAGTTTAGTGGGGAGACAGTTCTTC. Its protein is CASSLVGRQFF.

This clonotype was counted between two and nine times. The J gene is TRBJ2-7, the V gene TRBV20-1; D not certain. The J call may not be correct, given that the DNA end is closer to TRBJ2-5. Germline values: CDR1 DFQATT, CDR2 SNEGSKA (reference sequence). The CDR3 runs to 12 residues. CDR3 DNA: TGCAGTGCCCCGGACGTGGTAGAGACCCAGTACTTC. It encodes CSAPDVVETQYF.

This rearrangement joins TRBV12-3 or TRBV12-4 to TRBJ1-1, with a tentative D call TRBD1 (5 bases). Trimming removed 1 base at V and 7 bases at J, with 10 bases between. CDR3 size: 13 residues. The CDR3 protein is CASSLGGRDEAFF. The DNA for the CDR3 is TGTGCCAGCAGTTTAGGGGGGAGGGATGAAGCTTTCTTT.

This clonotype was seen more than once but under ten times. The chain combines TRBV2 with TRBJ1-5, with no clear D. Per the germline V gene, CDR1 is SNHLY and CDR2 is FYNNEI. The germline V and J ends were trimmed by 1 base and 3 bases, with 10 bases remaining between them. The CDR3 consists of 15 residues. The CDR3 loop is CASSEGRPPNQPQHF. The DNA for the CDR3 is TGTGCCAGCAGTGAAGGACGGCCTCCCAATCAGCCCCAGCATTTT.

This clonotype was observed a few times. This chain links TRBV3-1 with TRBJ1-1; D gene unclear. This CDR3 has 13 amino acids. Germline lookup yields CDR1 LGHDT and CDR2 YNNKEL (reference sequence). The V and J ends lost 4 bases and 6 bases respectively, with 12 bases between them. The CDR3 sequence is CASSPRRWSEAFF. CDR3 coding DNA: TGTGCCAGCAGCCCCCGGCGTTGGTCTGAAGCTTTCTTT.

This chain joins TRBV5-5 and TRBJ2-7; D is perhaps TRBD1 (5 bases). With 6 bases removed from V and 3 bases from J, the gap between germline ends came to 22 bases. The CDR3 length is 16 residues. CDR1 is SGHKS and CDR2 is YYEKEE in the germline V gene (reference sequence). This CDR3 reads CASNFSTQGGRYEQYF. The CDR3 coding sequence is TGTGCCAGCAACTTCTCAACGCAGGGTGGTCGCTACGAGCAGTACTTC.

This clonotype was recorded many times. The V gene is TRBV7-2, the J gene TRBJ2-1; 11 bases map to TRBD2. The CDR3 runs 17 residues. The V gene's germline CDR1 is SGHTA and CDR2 FQGNSA. J was trimmed by 8 bases and V by 0 bases; bases with no gene match: 9. Here the CDR3 reads CASSLARTSGRPHEQFF. Written as DNA, the CDR3 is TGTGCCAGCAGCTTAGCACGTACTAGCGGGAGACCGCATGAGCAGTTCTTC. Combining the CDR3 with reference TRBV7-2 and TRBJ2-1 gives the whole variable domain GAGVSQSPSNKVTEKGKDVELRCDPISGHTALYWYRQSLGQGLEFLIYFQGNSAPDKSGLPSDRFSAERTGGSVSTLTIQRTQQEDSAVYLCASSLARTSGRPHEQFFGPGTRLTVL.

A remark on this clonotype: This may be a read error: a much more frequent sequence differs by one nucleotide. V is TRBV20-1 and J is TRBJ2-1; perhaps D is TRBD1 or TRBD2 (5 bases each). Germline CDR1 DFQATT, CDR2 SNEGSKA (reference sequence). Between the trimmed V and J ends, which lost 6 bases and 5 bases, there was a span of 11 bases. The CDR3 is made up of 12 amino acids. In DNA form, the CDR3 reads TGCAGTGCCCCTCGGGACCACAATGAGCAGTTCTTC. Its translation: CSAPRDHNEQFF.

In regard to this clonotype: The junction and the germline gene differ at one end; a read error may be behind it. This chain joins TRBV29-1 and TRBJ2-1; D is unclear. CDR3 length: 14 amino acids. Germline CDR1 reads SQVTM; CDR2 reads ANQGSEA. The CDR3 protein is CSNQLGARYNERFF. DNA of the CDR3: TGCAGCAATCAACTGGGCGCGAGGTACAATGAGCGGTTCTTC.

For this clonotype: One junction end does not reproduce the germline sequence, and a read error may be involved. The gene calls are TRBV27 and TRBJ2-6, with D unclear. The CDR3 extends over 13 amino acids. Germline CDR1 and CDR2: MNHEY and SMNVEV (reference sequence). The CDR3, as DNA: TGTGCCAGCCTTAACTCTGGGACCAACGTCCTGACTTTC. This sequence encodes CASLNSGTNVLTF.

The V gene is TRBV20-1, the J gene TRBJ1-2; a possible D gene is TRBD1 (5 bases). The germline CDR1 and CDR2 sequences are DFQATT and SNEGSKA (reference sequence). This CDR3 is built from 15 residues. V was pared by 0 bases and J by 6 bases, with 17 bases between. The CDR3 sequence: CSARDLGTLPHGYTF. CDR3 sequence (DNA): TGCAGTGCTAGAGATTTGGGGACCCTACCTCATGGCTACACCTTC.

The gene calls are TRBV7-2 and TRBJ1-2, with 9 bases matching TRBD1. This CDR3 spans 15 amino acids. The germline CDR1 and CDR2 sequences are SGHTA and FQGNSA. Trimming cost V 5 bases and J 7 bases; bases outside gene matches: 11. This CDR3 is CASSPQPGTGLGYTF. DNA of the CDR3: TGTGCCAGCAGCCCCCAACCCGGGACAGGGCTTGGCTACACCTTC.

This clonotype has just a few counts. J is TRBJ2-1 and V is TRBV20-1; D ambiguous. The CDR3 length is 11 residues. Germline loops: CDR1 DFQATT, CDR2 SNEGSKA (reference sequence). V was pared by 3 bases and J by 9 bases, with 9 bases between. The CDR3 here is CSARDPGEQFF. In DNA form, the CDR3 reads TGCAGTGCTAGGGACCCGGGTGAGCAGTTCTTC.

This clonotype was recorded a few times. One end of the junction fails to match germline, which may point to a read error. The CDR3 DNA reads as TGCTGTGCTCCTCAGGGGTACGAGCAGTACTTC. Residues: CCAPQGYEQYF. The V gene is TRBV20-1, the J gene TRBJ2-7; possibly TRBD1 for D (6 bases). The length of the CDR3 is 11 residues. Germline assignment: CDR1 DFQATT and CDR2 SNEGSKA (reference sequence).

The rearrangement joins TRBV4-1 to TRBJ1-1; 8 bases are shared with TRBD1. The CDR3 runs 15 residues. V lost 0 bases and J lost 4; bases outside the gene matches: 4. CDR1 is MGHRA and CDR2 is YSYEKL in the germline V gene. CDR3 loop: CASSQDRTGGTEAFF. For the CDR3, the DNA is TGCGCCAGCAGCCAAGATCGCACAGGGGGCACTGAAGCTTTCTTT.

This clonotype has more than one count but fewer than ten. V is TRBV7-2 and J is TRBJ1-4; a possible D gene is TRBD1 (6 bases). The CDR3 consists of 15 residues. The ends were cut back, 7 bases at V and 7 bases at J, with 19 bases in the middle. Per the germline V gene, CDR1 is SGHTA and CDR2 is FQGNSA. CDR3: CASTKGQGIGEKLFF. The CDR3 DNA reads TGTGCCAGCACCAAAGGCCAGGGGATAGGTGAAAAACTGTTTTTT. Together with reference TRBV7-2 and TRBJ1-4, the CDR3 gives the full variable domain: GAGVSQSPSNKVTEKGKDVELRCDPISGHTALYWYRQSLGQGLEFLIYFQGNSAPDKSGLPSDRFSAERTGGSVSTLTIQRTQQEDSAVYLCASTKGQGIGEKLFFGSGTQLSVL.

V gene TRBV7-9 combines with J gene TRBJ1-1, with D maybe TRBD1 (5 bases). Trimming pared 4 bases from V and 1 base from J, leaving 10 bases between. The V gene's germline CDR1 is SEHNR and CDR2 FQNEAQ (reference sequence). The CDR3 length is 14 residues. The CDR3 spells CASSSQGRNTEAFF. DNA of the CDR3: TGTGCCAGCAGCTCTCAGGGTCGGAACACTGAAGCTTTCTTT.

The V call is TRBV2, the J call TRBJ2-7, with D possibly called TRBD1 or TRBD2 (5 bases each). The CDR3 has 14 residues. The V and J ends lost 6 bases and 5 bases respectively, with 17 bases between them. Germline V lookup: CDR1 SNHLY, CDR2 FYNNEI. The CDR3 sequence is CASRERVRGNEQYF. Written as DNA, the CDR3 is TGTGCCAGCAGGGAGAGGGTACGGGGCAACGAGCAGTACTTC.

With respect to this clonotype: A much larger clone is a single base away; this may be a read error. V usage is TRBV29-1 and J usage is TRBJ2-3; TRBD1 matches 9 bases. Per germline, CDR1 SQVTM and CDR2 ANQGSEA. CDR3 length equals 14 residues. Trimming removed 7 bases from V and 1 base from J; junction bases left unmatched: 6. The CDR3 protein is CSGFGTGCTDTQYF. In DNA, the CDR3 is TGCAGCGGTTTCGGGACAGGGTGCACAGATACGCAGTATTTT.

The sample holds a few counts of this clonotype. The V gene is TRBV10-2, the J gene TRBJ2-7; the D is unclear. Germline V gene sequence: CDR1 WSHSY, CDR2 SAAADI. Trimming left V 2 bases short and J 3 bases short, with 11 bases between. The CDR3 is made up of 14 amino acids. The CDR3, as DNA: TGCGCCAGCAGTGAGGGATTTCTCCGCTACGAGCAGTACTTC. It yields the protein CASSEGFLRYEQYF.

The V and J genes are TRBV5-1 and TRBJ2-1, with D perhaps matching TRBD1 or TRBD2 (5 bases each). Germline V gene data show CDR1 as SGHRS and CDR2 as YFSETQ. The CDR3 is 19 amino acids. V lost 4 bases, J lost 0 bases, and 23 bases lay in between. CDR3 residues: CASSQVIGDGVFSYNEQFF. The CDR3 region has the DNA TGCGCCAGCAGCCAGGTGATAGGGGACGGGGTCTTCTCCTACAATGAGCAGTTCTTC. Variable domain in full (rest from reference TRBV5-1 and TRBJ2-1): KAGVTQTPRYLIKTRGQQVTLSCSPISGHRSVSWYQQTPGQGLQFLFEYFSETQRNKGNFPGRFSGRQFSNSRSEMNVSTLELGDSALYLCASSQVIGDGVFSYNEQFFGPGTRLTVL.

This clonotype was detected many times. The J gene is TRBJ2-5, the V gene TRBV6-5; no firm D call. The DNA matches TRBJ2-7 better at its end, which makes the J call doubtful. Germline loops: CDR1 MNHEY, CDR2 SVGAGI. CDR3 length: 12 residues. The CDR3: CASSSPRLEQYF. The CDR3, as DNA: TGTGCCAGCAGTTCCCCGCGGCTCGAGCAGTACTTC.

This clonotype has a single count. This chain uses TRBV12-3 or TRBV12-4 with TRBJ1-1; no clear D. The CDR3 loop spans 13 amino acids. The V and J ends lost 6 bases and 4 bases respectively, with 12 bases between them. CDR3 in amino acids: CASSPGPSTEAFF. CDR3 coding DNA: TGTGCCAGCAGCCCCGGTCCAAGCACTGAAGCTTTCTTT.